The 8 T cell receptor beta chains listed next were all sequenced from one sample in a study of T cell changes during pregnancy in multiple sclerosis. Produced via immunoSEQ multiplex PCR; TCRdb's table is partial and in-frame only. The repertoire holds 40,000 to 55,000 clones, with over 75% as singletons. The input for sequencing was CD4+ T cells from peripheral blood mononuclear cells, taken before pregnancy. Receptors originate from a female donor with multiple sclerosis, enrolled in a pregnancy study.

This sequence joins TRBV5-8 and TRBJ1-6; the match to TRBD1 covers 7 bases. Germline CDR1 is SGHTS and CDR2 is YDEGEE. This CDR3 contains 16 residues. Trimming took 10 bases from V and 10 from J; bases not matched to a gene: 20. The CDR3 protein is CAGRDRQRRDASPLHF. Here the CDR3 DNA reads TGTGCCGGCCGGGACAGACAGCGAAGGGACGCGTCACCCCTCCACTTT.

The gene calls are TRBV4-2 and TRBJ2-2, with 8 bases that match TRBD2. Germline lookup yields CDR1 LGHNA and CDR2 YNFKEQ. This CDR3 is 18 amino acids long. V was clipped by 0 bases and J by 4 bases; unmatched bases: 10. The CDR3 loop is CASSQDLAGAGGTGELFF. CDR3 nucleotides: TGTGCCAGCAGCCAAGATTTGGCAGGGGCGGGGGGCACCGGGGAGCTGTTTTTT.

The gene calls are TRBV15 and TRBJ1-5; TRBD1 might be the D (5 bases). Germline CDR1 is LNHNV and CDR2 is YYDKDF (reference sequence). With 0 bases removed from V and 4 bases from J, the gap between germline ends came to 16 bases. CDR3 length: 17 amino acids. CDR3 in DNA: TGTGCCACCAGCAGAGATAAGGGGTTCTTCAGGAATCAGCCCCAGCATTTT. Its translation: CATSRDKGFFRNQPQHF.

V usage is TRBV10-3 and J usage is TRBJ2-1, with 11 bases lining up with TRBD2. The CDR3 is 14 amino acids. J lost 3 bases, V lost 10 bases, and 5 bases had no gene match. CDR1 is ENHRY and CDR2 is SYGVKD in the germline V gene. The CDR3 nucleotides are TGTGCCACATGGACTAGCGGGCTCTACAATGAGCAGTTCTTC. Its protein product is CATWTSGLYNEQFF.

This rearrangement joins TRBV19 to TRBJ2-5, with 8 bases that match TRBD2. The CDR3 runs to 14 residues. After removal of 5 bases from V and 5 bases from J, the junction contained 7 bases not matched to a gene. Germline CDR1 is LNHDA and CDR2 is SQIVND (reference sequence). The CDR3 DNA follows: TGTGCCAGTAGTGACGGGGGGGCGTGGGAGACCCAGTACTTC. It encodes CASSDGGAWETQYF.

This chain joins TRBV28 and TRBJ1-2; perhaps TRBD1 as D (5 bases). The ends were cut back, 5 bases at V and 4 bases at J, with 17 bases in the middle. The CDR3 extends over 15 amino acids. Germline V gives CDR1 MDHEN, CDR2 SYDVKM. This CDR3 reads CASSKITGGSYGYTF. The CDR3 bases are TGTGCCAGCAGTAAAATAACTGGGGGGAGCTATGGCTACACCTTC.

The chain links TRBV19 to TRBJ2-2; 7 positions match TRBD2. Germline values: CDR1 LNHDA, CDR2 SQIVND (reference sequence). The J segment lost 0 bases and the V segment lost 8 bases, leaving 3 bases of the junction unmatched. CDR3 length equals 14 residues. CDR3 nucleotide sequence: TGTGCCAGTCGAAGCGGGGCGAACACCGGGGAGCTGTTTTTT. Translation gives CASRSGANTGELFF.

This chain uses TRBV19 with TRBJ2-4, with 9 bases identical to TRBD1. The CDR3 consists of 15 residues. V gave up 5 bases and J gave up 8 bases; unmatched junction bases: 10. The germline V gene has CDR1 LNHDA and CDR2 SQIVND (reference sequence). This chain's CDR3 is CASSSRQGVRDIQYF. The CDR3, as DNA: TGTGCCAGTAGTTCGCGACAGGGGGTACGGGACATTCAGTACTTC.